A single sample gave rise to the 28 T cell receptor beta chains below, sequenced in a study of blood T cell repertoires in COVID-19. Here immunoSEQ multiplex PCR was the method, and the copy in TCRdb shows in-frame clones only, minus some. The sample shows some 220,000 clones, around four fifths of them seen only once. The specimen was peripheral blood. These receptors were collected from a woman aged 55-70 years with active or convalescent COVID-19.

This clone came up once. V usage is TRBV5-1 and J usage is TRBJ2-3; TRBD1 matches at 10 bases. Looked up from germline, CDR1 is SGHRS and CDR2 is YFSETQ. The CDR3 covers 16 residues. Trimming removed 4 bases from V and 4 bases from J; junction bases left unmatched: 9. CDR3 sequence: CASSRSGTGVADTQYF. CDR3 DNA: TGCGCCAGCAGCCGCTCCGGGACAGGGGTCGCAGATACGCAGTATTTT.

The chain couples TRBV5-1 to TRBJ2-1; 8 bases map to TRBD2. Germline-derived CDR1 and CDR2 are SGHRS and YFSETQ. The CDR3 has 15 amino acids. The ends lost 3 bases at V and 3 bases at J; junction bases unmatched: 5. The CDR3 nucleotides read TGCGCCAGCAGCTATGAGCGGGAGAGCTACAATGAGCAGTTCTTC. This translates into CASSYERESYNEQFF.

This clone occurred once. V is TRBV5-8 and J is TRBJ2-5; no firm D call. Trimming took off 6 bases at V and 0 bases at J, with 6 bases between the two ends. This CDR3 comprises 12 residues. Germline V gene lookup returns CDR1 SGHTS and CDR2 YDEGEE. This CDR3 reads CASNQYQETQYF. The CDR3 DNA is TGTGCCAGCAATCAGTACCAAGAGACCCAGTACTTC.

The V and J genes are TRBV19 and TRBJ2-3; perhaps TRBD1 as D (5 bases). This CDR3 region has 13 residues. Trimming removed 5 bases from V and 2 bases from J, with 8 bases in between. Germline V lookup: CDR1 LNHDA, CDR2 SQIVND (reference sequence). CDR3 coding DNA: TGTGCCAGTAGTCCAGGGCACACAGATACGCAGTATTTT. Encoded protein: CASSPGHTDTQYF.

The chain recombines TRBV5-1 with TRBJ2-2, with 9 bases that match TRBD1. V was clipped by 3 bases and J by 7 bases; unmatched bases: 7. The CDR3 is 15 residues long. CDR1 SGHRS and CDR2 YFSETQ come from the germline V gene. The CDR3 sequence is CASSYRDRVVGELFF. In DNA form, the CDR3 reads TGCGCCAGCAGCTACCGGGACAGGGTCGTCGGGGAGCTGTTTTTT.

This clone was counted a few times. The rearrangement uses TRBV11-3 and TRBJ2-5; D uncertain. The CDR3 sequence is 11 residues long. Germline V gene sequence: CDR1 SGHNT, CDR2 YENEEA. The V and J ends lost 4 bases and 2 bases respectively, with 2 bases between them. The CDR3 region has the DNA TGTGCCAGCAGCTCTCAAGAGACCCAGTACTTC. Protein: CASSSQETQYF.

The chain couples TRBV6-1 to TRBJ1-5; D is possibly TRBD1 (6 bases). In germline, CDR1 is MNHNS, CDR2 SASEGT. The V and J ends lost 2 bases and 3 bases respectively, with 17 bases between them. The CDR3 has 17 amino acids. The CDR3 coding sequence is TGTGCCAGCAGTGAAACTCGGGGGGCTTTTATCAATCAGCCCCAGCATTTT. This translates into CASSETRGAFINQPQHF.

The CDR3 is CASQDSQRPGNTIYF. The CDR3, as DNA: TGTGCCAGTCAGGACAGCCAAAGACCTGGAAACACCATATATTTT. V gene TRBV18 combines with J gene TRBJ1-3; D is perhaps TRBD1 (6 bases). CDR1 KGHSH and CDR2 LQKENI come from the germline V gene. This CDR3 spans 15 amino acids. V lost 9 bases and J 2 bases, leaving 17 bases between the germline ends.

V is TRBV7-8 and J is TRBJ2-1, with D perhaps matching TRBD2 (5 bases). The CDR3 runs 15 residues. CDR1 and CDR2 from the germline V gene are SGHVS and FQNEAQ. V lost 1 base to trimming and J lost 6 bases, with 13 bases between them. CDR3 sequence (DNA): TGTGCCAGCAGCTTAGAAAGAGCGGAAATCAATGAGCAGTTCTTC. The encoded protein is CASSLERAEINEQFF.

The gene calls are TRBV10-1 and TRBJ2-1; D is perhaps TRBD2 (6 bases). Trimming left V 6 bases short and J 4 bases short, with 16 bases between. The CDR3 is 15 residues long. Germline V gives CDR1 WNHNN, CDR2 SYGVQD (reference sequence). CDR3 protein: CASRTRDSHYNEQFF. CDR3 coding DNA: TGCGCCAGCAGGACCCGGGACTCTCATTACAATGAGCAGTTCTTC.

The genes are TRBV10-3 and TRBJ2-2; 7 nucleotides line up with TRBD1. Looked up from germline, CDR1 is ENHRY and CDR2 is SYGVKD. The CDR3 sequence is 16 residues long. V gave up 3 bases and J gave up 1 base; unmatched junction bases: 5. The CDR3 DNA follows: TGTGCCATCAGTGACCTGCGGACAGGGAACACCGGGGAGCTGTTTTTT. Translated: CAISDLRTGNTGELFF.

The rearrangement links TRBV28 to TRBJ2-1; D call uncertain. This CDR3 region has 15 residues. V lost 3 bases and J 5 bases, leaving 14 bases between the germline ends. Per the germline V gene, CDR1 is MDHEN and CDR2 is SYDVKM. CDR3 sequence reads: CASSLGGGAHNEQFF. CDR3 DNA sequence: TGTGCCAGCAGTTTGGGTGGCGGAGCGCACAATGAGCAGTTCTTC.

This chain links TRBV14 with TRBJ1-5; 7 nucleotides agree with TRBD1. CDR3 length: 19 residues. Germline CDR1 reads SGHDN; CDR2 reads FVKESK. With V trimmed by 0 bases and J by 0 bases, 11 bases remained unmatched. The CDR3 protein is CASSQERGRGFDSNQPQHF. In nucleotides, the CDR3 is TGTGCCAGCAGCCAAGAAAGGGGCAGGGGGTTCGATAGCAATCAGCCCCAGCATTTT.

The J gene is TRBJ2-1, the V gene TRBV7-6, with TRBD1 identical over 8 bases. Germline CDR1 reads SGHVS; CDR2 reads FNYEAQ. This CDR3 has 16 residues. V was clipped by 5 bases and J by 6 bases; unmatched bases: 12. CDR3 sequence (DNA): TGTGCCAGCAGCCTGGATGGACAGGGTTGGATCAATGAGCAGTTCTTC. It is translated as CASSLDGQGWINEQFF.

The rearrangement joins TRBV3-1 (or the pseudogene TRBV3-2) to TRBJ2-3, with 10 bases identical to TRBD2. The ends lost 4 bases at V and 2 bases at J; junction bases unmatched: 3. This CDR3 is 15 amino acids long. Germline V gene sequence: CDR1 LGHDT, CDR2 YNNKEL (reference sequence). The CDR3 region has the DNA TGTGCCAGCAGCCCACTAGCGGGGCTCACAGATACGCAGTATTTT. Protein: CASSPLAGLTDTQYF.

This clone was detected only once. The CDR3 reads CASSDGGTAEAFF. CDR3 nucleotides: TGTGCCAGCAGCGACGGTGGGACAGCCGAAGCTTTCTTT. This chain uses TRBV5-5 with TRBJ1-1, with TRBD1 identical over 7 bases. Germline values: CDR1 SGHKS, CDR2 YYEKEE (reference sequence). V trimming: 4 bases; J trimming: 8 bases; junction bases outside the gene matches: 8. The CDR3 runs to 13 residues. Full variable domain (remainder filled in from reference TRBV5-5 and TRBJ1-1): DAGVTQSPTHLIKTRGQQVTLRCSPISGHKSVSWYQQVLGQGPQFIFQYYEKEERGRGNFPDRFSARQFPNYSSELNVNALLLGDSALYLCASSDGGTAEAFFGQGTRLTVV.

DNA of the CDR3: TGTGCCAGCAGCCTCGATCTTAGAGATACGCAGTATTTT. It translates to CASSLDLRDTQYF. V gene TRBV4-2 combines with J gene TRBJ2-3; unclear D gene. Trimming removed 4 bases at V and 5 bases at J, with 10 bases between. CDR3 length: 13 amino acids. In germline, CDR1 is LGHNA, CDR2 YNFKEQ.

V is TRBV19 and J is TRBJ2-3, with D tentatively TRBD1 (8 bases). Germline values: CDR1 LNHDA, CDR2 SQIVND (reference sequence). The ends were cut back, 4 bases at V and 2 bases at J, with 19 bases in the middle. The length of the CDR3 is 17 residues. The CDR3 protein is CASSRRQGTTFTDTQYF. CDR3 bases: TGTGCCAGTAGTAGGAGACAGGGGACTACCTTCACAGATACGCAGTATTTT.

The chain uses TRBV11-1 and TRBJ2-1, with D tentatively TRBD1 (6 bases). The ends were cut back, 7 bases at V and 0 bases at J, with 16 bases in the middle. Germline V lookup: CDR1 SGHAT, CDR2 FQDESV (reference sequence). The CDR3 is 16 residues long. The chain's CDR3 is CASTTKLGGSYNEQFF. CDR3 nucleotides: TGTGCCAGCACCACGAAGTTAGGGGGCTCCTACAATGAGCAGTTCTTC.

The chain joins TRBV7-3 to TRBJ1-2; D unclear. Trimming took 5 bases from V and 8 from J, leaving 15 bases between them. Germline CDR1 SGHTA, CDR2 FQGTGA. The CDR3 sequence is 13 residues long. This CDR3 is CASSAYSGSGYTF. In DNA form, the CDR3 reads TGTGCCAGCAGCGCGTATTCTGGGAGCGGCTACACCTTC.

The chain employs TRBV19 and TRBJ2-3; 9 bases map to TRBD1. CDR1 and CDR2 from the germline V gene are LNHDA and SQIVND (reference sequence). Unmatched junction bases numbered 9, after V lost 3 bases and J lost 2 bases. The CDR3 runs to 17 residues. The CDR3 DNA reads TGTGCCAGTAGTATCCCCGGGACAGGGTACTCCACAGATACGCAGTATTTT. This encodes CASSIPGTGYSTDTQYF.

This rearrangement joins TRBV25-1 to TRBJ2-1; D remains unclear. CDR1 and CDR2 (germline): MGHDK, SYGVNS. Trimming removed 1 base at V and 15 bases at J, with 10 bases between. The CDR3 has 11 residues. The CDR3 nucleotides read TGTGCCAGCAGTGAATTCGAGAGCCTGTTCTTC. The encoded protein is CASSEFESLFF.

The chain combines TRBV11-3 with TRBJ2-7; the match to TRBD1 covers 8 bases. The V and J ends lost 5 bases and 0 bases, in that order; junction bases with no gene match: 9. Germline values: CDR1 SGHNT, CDR2 YENEEA. The CDR3 consists of 16 residues. CDR3 sequence reads: CASSENRGVVSYEQYF. DNA of the CDR3: TGTGCCAGCAGCGAAAACAGGGGGGTGGTCTCCTACGAGCAGTACTTC.

V and J are TRBV28 and TRBJ2-5, with a weak D call TRBD1 (6 bases). Germline assignment: CDR1 MDHEN and CDR2 SYDVKM. Trimming cost V 7 bases and J 5 bases, with 20 bases left between them. This CDR3 contains 15 residues. The CDR3 DNA follows: TGTGCCAGCATACCCCCGGGGCGAACAGGGGAGACCCAGTACTTC. Encoded protein: CASIPPGRTGETQYF.

V is TRBV7-9 and J is TRBJ1-2, with D tentatively TRBD1 (5 bases). V was cut by 4 bases and J by 9 bases, with 21 bases left in between. Germline V gives CDR1 SEHNR, CDR2 FQNEAQ (reference sequence). The CDR3 loop spans 15 amino acids. CDR3 loop: CASSSKAGLTISYTF. The CDR3 region has the DNA TGTGCCAGCAGCTCGAAGGCGGGACTGACGATTAGCTACACCTTC.

The gene calls are TRBV11-3 and TRBJ2-1, with 10 bases aligning to TRBD2. J gave up 9 bases and V 1 base, and 9 bases lay outside the gene matches. Germline values: CDR1 SGHNT, CDR2 YENEEA. CDR3 length: 16 residues. CDR3 in DNA: TGTGCCAGCAGCTTAGTAAGGCTAGCGGGAGACGGTGAGCAGTTCTTC. Encoded protein: CASSLVRLAGDGEQFF.

This chain uses TRBV10-1 with TRBJ2-1; 9 bases match TRBD1. CDR3 length: 12 residues. V shed 8 bases, J shed 8 bases, and the junction held 4 bases outside the gene matches. CDR1 is WNHNN and CDR2 is SYGVQD in the germline V gene (reference sequence). Here the CDR3 reads CASGDRVYEQFF. CDR3 coding DNA: TGCGCCAGCGGGGACAGGGTCTATGAGCAGTTCTTC.

Points on this clone: Mismatch with germline at one junction end may stem from a read error. V is TRBV29-1 and J is TRBJ1-1; weak D call: TRBD1 (5 bases). Germline loops: CDR1 SQVTM, CDR2 ANQGSEA. CDR3 length: 12 residues. CDR3 sequence: CSTGPGNAEAFF. In DNA form, the CDR3 reads TGCAGCACTGGCCCAGGGAACGCTGAAGCTTTCTTT.